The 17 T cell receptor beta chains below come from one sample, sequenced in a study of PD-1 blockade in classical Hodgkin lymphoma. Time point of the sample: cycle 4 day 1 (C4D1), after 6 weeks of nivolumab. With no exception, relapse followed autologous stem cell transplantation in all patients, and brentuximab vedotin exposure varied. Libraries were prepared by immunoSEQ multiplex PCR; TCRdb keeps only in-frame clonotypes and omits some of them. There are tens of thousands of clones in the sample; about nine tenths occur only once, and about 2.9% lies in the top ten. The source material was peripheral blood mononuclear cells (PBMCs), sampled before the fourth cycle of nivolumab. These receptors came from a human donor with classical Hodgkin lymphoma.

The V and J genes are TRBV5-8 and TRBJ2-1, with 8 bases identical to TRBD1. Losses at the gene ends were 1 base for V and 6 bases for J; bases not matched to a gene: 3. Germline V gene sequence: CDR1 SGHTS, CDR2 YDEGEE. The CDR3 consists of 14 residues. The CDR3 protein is CASSLRTGLNEQFF. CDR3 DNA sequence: TGTGCCAGCAGCTTGAGGACAGGGCTCAATGAGCAGTTCTTC.

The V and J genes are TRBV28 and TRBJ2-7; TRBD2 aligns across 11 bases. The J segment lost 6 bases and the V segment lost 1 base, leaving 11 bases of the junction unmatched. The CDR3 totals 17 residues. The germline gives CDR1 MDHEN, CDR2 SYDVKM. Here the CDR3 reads CASSLFSGGAKVSEQYF. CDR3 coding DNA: TGTGCCAGCAGTTTATTTAGCGGGGGGGCGAAGGTTAGCGAGCAGTACTTC. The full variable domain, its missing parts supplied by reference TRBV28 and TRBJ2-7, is DVKVTQSSRYLVKRTGEKVFLECVQDMDHENMFWYRQDPGLGLRLIYFSYDVKMKEKGDIPEGYSVSREKKERFSLILESASTNQTSMYLCASSLFSGGAKVSEQYFGPGTRLTVT.

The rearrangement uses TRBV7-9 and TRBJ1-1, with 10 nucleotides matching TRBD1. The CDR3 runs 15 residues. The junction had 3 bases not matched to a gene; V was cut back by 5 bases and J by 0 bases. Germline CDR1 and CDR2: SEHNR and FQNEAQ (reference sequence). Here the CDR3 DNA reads TGTGCCAGCAGCCCTGGGACAGGGGTGAACACTGAAGCTTTCTTT. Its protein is CASSPGTGVNTEAFF.

DNA for the CDR3: TGTGCCAGCAGTTACTCGAATGGGGGTAATGAAAAACTGTTTTTT. It yields the protein CASSYSNGGNEKLFF. V gene TRBV6-5 combines with J gene TRBJ1-4; D possibly corresponds to TRBD1 (5 bases). Germline CDR1 and CDR2: MNHEY and SVGAGI. CDR3 size: 15 residues. V was trimmed by 0 bases and J by 4 bases, leaving 9 bases between them.

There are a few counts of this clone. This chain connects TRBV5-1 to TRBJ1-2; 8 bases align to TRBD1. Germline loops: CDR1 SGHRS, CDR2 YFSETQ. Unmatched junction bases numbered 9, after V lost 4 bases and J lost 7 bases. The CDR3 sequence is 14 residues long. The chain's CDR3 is CASSLGGDRSGYTF. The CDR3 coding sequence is TGCGCCAGCAGCCTCGGGGGGGACAGGAGTGGCTACACCTTC.

The CDR3 here is CASSSHPHSSGTEAFF. The DNA of the CDR3 is TGTGCCAGCAGCTCCCACCCCCACAGCTCTGGCACTGAAGCTTTCTTT. The rearrangement joins TRBV11-2 to TRBJ1-1, with D unresolved. The V end lost 4 bases, the J end lost 4 bases, and 19 bases lay between the germline ends. This CDR3 region has 16 residues. Germline loops: CDR1 SGHAT, CDR2 FQNNGV.

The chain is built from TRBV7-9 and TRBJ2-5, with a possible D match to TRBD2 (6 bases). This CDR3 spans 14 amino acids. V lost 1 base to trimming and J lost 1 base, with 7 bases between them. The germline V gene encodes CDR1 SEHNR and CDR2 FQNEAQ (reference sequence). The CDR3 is CASSLVTSQETQYF. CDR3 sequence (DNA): TGTGCCAGCAGCTTAGTGACTAGCCAAGAGACCCAGTACTTC.

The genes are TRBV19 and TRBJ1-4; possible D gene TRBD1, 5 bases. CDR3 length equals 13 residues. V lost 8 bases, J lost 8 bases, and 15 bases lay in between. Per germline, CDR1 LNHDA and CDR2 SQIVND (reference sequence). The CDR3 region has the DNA TGTGCCAGTCTGGCAGGGAGGGAGGAAAAACTGTTTTTT. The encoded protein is CASLAGREEKLFF. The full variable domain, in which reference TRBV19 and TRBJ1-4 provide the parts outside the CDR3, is DGGITQSPKYLFRKEGQNVTLSCEQNLNHDAMYWYRQDPGQGLRLIYYSQIVNDFQKGDIAEGYSVSREKKESFPLTVTSAQKNPTAFYLCASLAGREEKLFFGSGTQLSVL.

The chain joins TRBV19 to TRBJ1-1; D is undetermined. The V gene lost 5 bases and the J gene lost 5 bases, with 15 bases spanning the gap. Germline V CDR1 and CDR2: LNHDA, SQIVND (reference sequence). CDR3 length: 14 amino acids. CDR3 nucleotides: TGTGCCAGTAGTGCCCCCCCGGGGAGTACTGAAGCTTTCTTT. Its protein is CASSAPPGSTEAFF.

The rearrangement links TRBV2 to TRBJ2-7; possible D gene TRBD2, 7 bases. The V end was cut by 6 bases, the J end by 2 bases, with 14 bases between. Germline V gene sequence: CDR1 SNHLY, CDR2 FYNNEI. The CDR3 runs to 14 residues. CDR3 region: CASRQSGGPYEQYF. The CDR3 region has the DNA TGTGCCAGCAGACAATCGGGGGGCCCCTACGAGCAGTACTTC.

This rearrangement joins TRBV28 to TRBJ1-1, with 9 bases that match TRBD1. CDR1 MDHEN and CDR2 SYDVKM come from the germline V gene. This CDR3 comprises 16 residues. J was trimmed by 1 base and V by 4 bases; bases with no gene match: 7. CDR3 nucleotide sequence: TGTGCCAGCAGTTCCGCCCCGGGACAGGGGAACACTGAAGCTTTCTTT. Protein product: CASSSAPGQGNTEAFF.

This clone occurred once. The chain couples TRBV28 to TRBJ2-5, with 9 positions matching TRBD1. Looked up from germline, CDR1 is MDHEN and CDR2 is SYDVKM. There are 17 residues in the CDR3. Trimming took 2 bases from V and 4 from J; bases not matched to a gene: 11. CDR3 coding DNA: TGTGCCAGCAGTTTAGAGGACGGGACAGGGTCTTCAGAGACCCAGTACTTC. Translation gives CASSLEDGTGSSETQYF.

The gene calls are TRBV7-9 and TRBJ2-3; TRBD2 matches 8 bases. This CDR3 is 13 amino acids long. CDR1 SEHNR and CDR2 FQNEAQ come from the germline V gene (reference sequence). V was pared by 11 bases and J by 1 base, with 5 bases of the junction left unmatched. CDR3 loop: CAQGRGGTDTQYF. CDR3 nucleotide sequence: TGTGCCCAAGGGCGGGGGGGCACAGATACGCAGTATTTT.

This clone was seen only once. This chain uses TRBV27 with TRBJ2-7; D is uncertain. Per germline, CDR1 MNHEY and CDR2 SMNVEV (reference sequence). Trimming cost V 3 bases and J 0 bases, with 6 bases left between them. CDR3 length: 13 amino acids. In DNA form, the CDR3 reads TGTGCCAGCAGTTTGGCGGTCTCCTACGAGCAGTACTTC. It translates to CASSLAVSYEQYF.

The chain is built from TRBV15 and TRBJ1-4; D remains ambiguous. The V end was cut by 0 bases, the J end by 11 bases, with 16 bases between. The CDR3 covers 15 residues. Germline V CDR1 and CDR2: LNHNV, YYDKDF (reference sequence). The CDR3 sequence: CATSRDVGQEGKLFF. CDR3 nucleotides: TGTGCCACCAGCAGAGATGTGGGTCAGGAAGGGAAACTGTTTTTT.

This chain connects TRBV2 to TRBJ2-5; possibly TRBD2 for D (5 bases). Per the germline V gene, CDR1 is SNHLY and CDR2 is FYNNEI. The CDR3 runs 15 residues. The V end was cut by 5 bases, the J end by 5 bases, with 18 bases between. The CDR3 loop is CASSPVLGSGETQYF. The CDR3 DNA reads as TGTGCCAGCAGTCCCGTTTTAGGGAGTGGGGAGACCCAGTACTTC.

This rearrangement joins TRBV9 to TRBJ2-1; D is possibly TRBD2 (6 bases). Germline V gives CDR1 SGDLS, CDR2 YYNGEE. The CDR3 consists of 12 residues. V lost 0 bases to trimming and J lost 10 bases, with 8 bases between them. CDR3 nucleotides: TGTGCCAGCAGCGTAGATCGGGGGGAGCAGTTCTTC. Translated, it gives CASSVDRGEQFF. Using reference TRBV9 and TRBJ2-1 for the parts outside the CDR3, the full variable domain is DSGVTQTPKHLITATGQRVTLRCSPRSGDLSVYWYQQSLDQGLQFLIQYYNGEERAKGNILERFSAQQFPDLHSELNLSSLELGDSALYFCASSVDRGEQFFGPGTRLTVL.